Listed here is a single T cell receptor beta chain. Its cognate antigen is unknown. CDR1 and CDR2 (germline): LGHNA, YSLEER. The CDR3 loop spans 13 amino acids. The V and J ends lost 0 bases and 3 bases respectively, with 6 bases between them. These data belong to a study of shared clonotypes between healthy human individuals. Naive CD8 cells were CD45RO-negative, positively selected for CCR7, excluding terminally differentiated effector memory CD45RA+ cells. General study results and limits: Relative to clonotypes present in all four donors, those not shared had lower generation probabilities.

TCRdb keeps only in-frame clones here, not all; method: immunoSEQ multiplex PCR. This sample has fewer than 1 million clones, with about 96% found just once. The sequencing input was naive CD8+ T cells sorted from blood. V is TRBV4-3 and J is TRBJ2-7; D is unclear. This clonotype was obtained from a man in his thirties or forties in good health. CDR3: CASSQDPHYEQYF. CDR3 DNA: TGCGCCAGCAGCCAAGATCCGCACTACGAGCAGTACTTC.